This is a list of T cell receptor beta chains from one sample in a study of blood T cell repertoires in COVID-19. Profiling relied on immunoSEQ multiplex PCR, and the TCRdb table lists in-frame clones only, not all of them. The table has 150,000 to 200,000 clones, around 80% seen once; the top ten hold 20% to 25%. The specimen sequenced was peripheral blood. The receptors shown here come from a woman older than 75 with acute or convalescent COVID-19. The CDR3 runs from the conserved cysteine through the conserved F or W. A D gene is named only where the DNA matches it firmly. Size tells how often a clone was seen (once, few, many) or the class of an expanded clone, and some rows leave it out.

TRBV19	TRBJ2-1	NA	NA	15	CASSRVSSSYNEQFF	TGTGCCAGTAGCCGGGTCTCGAGCTCCTACAATGAGCAGTTCTTC
TRBV2	TRBJ2-2	NA	NA	17	CASMGRGRPTNTGELFF	TGTGCCAGCATGGGTAGGGGGAGACCTACGAACACCGGGGAGCTGTTTTTT
TRBV12-3/TRBV12-4	TRBJ2-5	NA	few	11	CASSFSETQYF	TGTGCCAGCAGTTTTTCGGAGACCCAGTACTTC
TRBV7-8	TRBJ1-2	NA	few	15	CASSLADRGGYGYTF	TGTGCCAGCAGCTTAGCGGATCGGGGGGGATATGGCTACACCTTC
TRBV4-3	TRBJ2-7	TRBD1	NA	15	CASSPDRGYYYEQYF	TGCGCCAGCAGCCCGGACAGGGGCTACTACTACGAGCAGTACTTC
TRBV7-9	TRBJ1-4	TRBD1	many	14	CASSRTGGNEKLFF	TGTGCCAGCAGCCGGACAGGGGGGAATGAAAAACTGTTTTTT
TRBV25-1	TRBJ2-3	NA	NA	15	CASRGGSGSGDTQYF	TGTGCCAGCAGGGGGGGTAGCGGTTCAGGAGATACGCAGTATTTT
TRBV5-4	TRBJ2-1	TRBD2	NA	16	CASSPRGLAGVDEQFF	TGTGCCAGCAGCCCCCGCGGACTAGCGGGAGTGGATGAGCAGTTCTTC
TRBV11-2	TRBJ2-7	TRBD2	NA	16	CASQGTSGGGSYEQYF	TGTGCCAGCCAAGGGACTAGCGGAGGAGGCTCCTACGAGCAGTACTTC
TRBV6-5	TRBJ1-4	NA	NA	13	CASKTGTNEKLFF	TGTGCCAGCAAGACGGGGACTAATGAAAAACTGTTTTTT
TRBV11-2	TRBJ2-6	TRBD1	NA	18	CASSLWTGGFSGANVLTF	TGTGCCAGCAGCTTGTGGACAGGGGGCTTCTCTGGGGCCAACGTCCTGACTTTC
TRBV9	TRBJ1-2	NA	NA	14	CASSVGGRGNGYTF	TGTGCCAGCAGCGTAGGAGGCAGGGGAAATGGCTACACCTTC
TRBV5-4	TRBJ2-7	TRBD2	NA	15	CASSFSGSRGDEQYF	TGTGCCAGCAGCTTTAGCGGGAGTAGGGGGGACGAGCAGTACTTC
TRBV7-2	TRBJ2-3	NA	NA	14	CASSLGLYTDTQYF	TGTGCCAGCAGCTTAGGCCTCTACACAGATACGCAGTATTTT
TRBV25-1	TRBJ2-3	NA	once	12	CASRTGTDTQYF	TGTGCCAGCAGAACAGGCACAGATACGCAGTATTTT
TRBV27	TRBJ2-2	NA	NA	16	CASSPTSGAPTGELFF	TGTGCCAGCAGTCCGACCTCAGGGGCCCCCACCGGGGAGCTGTTTTTT
TRBV18	TRBJ2-5	NA	NA	15	CASSPRQGIGETQYF	TGTGCCAGCTCACCACGGCAGGGTATTGGAGAGACCCAGTACTTC
TRBV7-9	TRBJ1-1	TRBD1	NA	15	CASSIQGAGNTEAFF	TGTGCCAGCAGCATTCAGGGGGCAGGGAACACTGAAGCTTTCTTT
TRBV2	TRBJ2-3	NA	NA	15	CASSANRRISDTQYF	TGTGCCAGCAGTGCTAACAGACGAATATCGGATACGCAGTATTTT
TRBV30	TRBJ2-3	NA	NA	14	CAWSVLTSTDTQYF	TGTGCCTGGAGTGTTCTAACTAGCACAGATACGCAGTATTTT
TRBV30	TRBJ2-1	NA	NA	13	CAWSSGTINEQFF	TGTGCCTGGAGCTCCGGGACAATCAATGAGCAGTTCTTC
TRBV11-2	TRBJ2-7	TRBD1	NA	15	CASSLGTGSSYEQYF	TGTGCCAGCAGCTTAGGGACAGGGTCTTCCTACGAGCAGTACTTC
TRBV18	TRBJ1-4	NA	NA	15	CASSPRSKGSEKLFF	TGTGCCAGCTCTCCTCGAAGTAAGGGGTCTGAAAAACTGTTTTTT
TRBV6-2/TRBV6-3	TRBJ2-3	NA	NA	14	CASSLLWVTDTQYF	TGTGCCAGCAGTCTACTATGGGTTACAGATACGCAGTATTTT
TRBV7-2	TRBJ1-5	TRBD1	NA	15	CASSSTGARGQPQHF	TGTGCCAGCAGCTCGACAGGGGCCCGAGGGCAGCCCCAGCATTTT
TRBV5-4	TRBJ2-7	NA	NA	13	CASSFGGSYEQYF	TGTGCCAGCAGCTTTGGGGGCAGCTACGAGCAGTACTTC
TRBV6-6	TRBJ2-1	TRBD1	NA	15	CASSYPTGLDNEQFF	TGTGCCAGCAGTTACCCGACAGGGTTGGACAATGAGCAGTTCTTC
TRBV18	TRBJ2-7	TRBD1	NA	16	CASSPSRTGGSYEQYF	TGTGCCAGCTCACCAAGTCGGACAGGGGGCTCCTACGAGCAGTACTTC
TRBV6-5	TRBJ1-2	NA	once	14	CASSRASGWYGYTF	TGTGCCAGCAGTCGAGCCTCGGGTTGGTATGGCTACACCTTC
TRBV3-1/TRBV3-2	TRBJ2-1	TRBD2	once	16	CASSPYLGLAGNEQFF	TGTGCCAGCAGCCCCTACCTTGGACTAGCGGGAAATGAGCAGTTCTTC
TRBV11-2	TRBJ2-5	NA	NA	13	CASSLRGQETQYF	TGTGCCAGCAGCTTAAGGGGCCAAGAGACCCAGTACTTC
TRBV6-5	TRBJ2-5	TRBD1	NA	14	CASSTGQGRETQYF	TGTGCCAGCAGTACGGGACAGGGGCGAGAGACCCAGTACTTC
TRBV11-2	TRBJ1-1	NA	NA	14	CASSFGSVNTEAFF	TGTGCCAGCAGCTTTGGTTCGGTGAACACTGAAGCTTTCTTT
TRBV10-3	TRBJ1-3	NA	NA	13	CATTGSSGNTIYF	TGTGCCACTACAGGATCCTCTGGAAACACCATATATTTT
TRBV5-5	TRBJ2-7	TRBD1	NA	15	CASTQIPGQGYEQYF	TGTGCCAGCACACAGATCCCGGGACAGGGCTACGAGCAGTACTTC
TRBV6-5	TRBJ2-1	NA	NA	15	CASSPSIERFNEQFF	TGTGCCAGCAGCCCCAGCATAGAGCGTTTCAATGAGCAGTTCTTC
TRBV5-4	TRBJ2-5	TRBD2	NA	16	CASSLAEREGLKTQYF	TGTGCCAGCAGCTTGGCCGAGAGGGAGGGCCTTAAGACCCAGTACTTC
TRBV3-1/TRBV3-2	TRBJ1-2	NA	NA	13	CASSLGRPYGYTF	TGTGCCAGCAGCCTCGGGAGACCCTATGGCTACACCTTC
TRBV4-1	TRBJ2-2	TRBD1	once	16	CASSLRDRGLTGELFF	TGCGCCAGCAGTCTAAGGGACAGGGGGCTTACCGGGGAGCTGTTTTTT
TRBV11-2	TRBJ2-3	NA	few	13	CASSLDRVDTQYF	TGTGCCAGCAGCTTAGACAGGGTAGATACGCAGTATTTT
TRBV5-1	TRBJ1-3	NA	NA	14	CASSLQGIGNTIYF	TGCGCCAGCAGCTTGCAGGGGATCGGGAACACCATATATTTT
TRBV7-9	TRBJ1-2	NA	NA	14	CASSFGPLNYGYTF	TGTGCCAGCAGTTTTGGGCCCCTTAACTATGGCTACACCTTC
TRBV2	TRBJ1-1	NA	NA	15	CASSDTTRMNTEAFF	TGTGCCAGCAGTGACACTACAAGAATGAACACTGAAGCTTTCTTT
TRBV11-1	TRBJ2-3	TRBD2	NA	16	CASSLGLAGGTDTQYF	TGTGCCAGCAGCTTGGGACTAGCGGGAGGAACAGATACGCAGTATTTT
TRBV6-5	TRBJ2-2	NA	NA	16	CASSYSVAGGTGELFF	TGTGCCAGCAGTTACTCTGTCGCCGGCGGCACCGGGGAGCTGTTTTTT
TRBV29-1	TRBJ2-3	TRBD2	NA	14	CSVYLAASTDTQYF	TGCAGCGTTTATCTAGCGGCTAGCACAGATACGCAGTATTTT
TRBV5-5	TRBJ2-7	TRBD2	NA	14	CASSLGGLGSEQYF	TGTGCCAGCAGCTTGGGGGGACTAGGGTCTGAGCAGTACTTC
TRBV11-2	TRBJ2-1	NA	NA	13	CASSPGLGVEQFF	TGTGCCAGCAGCCCTGGACTGGGAGTCGAGCAGTTCTTC
TRBV6-5	TRBJ2-3	NA	NA	12	CASMRPPDTQYF	TGTGCCAGCATGCGTCCCCCAGATACGCAGTATTTT
TRBV7-2	TRBJ1-2	NA	NA	16	CASSLAGGPYLGGYTF	TGTGCCAGCAGCTTAGCCGGGGGGCCCTACCTGGGTGGCTACACCTTC
TRBV4-3	TRBJ2-7	TRBD2	NA	17	CASSQDAGLGRAYEQYF	TGCGCCAGCAGCCAAGACGCCGGACTAGGAAGGGCCTACGAGCAGTACTTC
TRBV7-6	TRBJ2-1	TRBD2	NA	15	CASSSTSGKYNEQFF	TGTGCCAGCAGCTCGACTAGCGGGAAATACAATGAGCAGTTCTTC